This TCR beta chain was identified in a study of T-cell reconstitution after alpha-beta-depleted transplantation in children. Remarks on this clonotype: The antigen is unknown.

Study conclusions and caveats: One year post-transplant, T-cell counts and diversity were largely derived from T cells produced anew.

A library of TCRbeta sequences, prepared with unique molecular identifiers, was generated. TCRdb independently ran MiXCR on the PCR reads; one entry per CDR3 protein. The data hold about 980,000 distinct CDR3 sequences, with roughly 31% observed a single time. The clonotype comes from a boy under two years old who had a stem cell transplant for SCID, so the T cells may come from the graft donor. The specimen comprised PBMCs, mostly from graft donor cells, sampled 360 days after TCRalphabeta/CD19-depleted stem cell transplant.

The CDR3, as DNA: TGTGCCATCAGTGAGTACGGGCTAATAGAAGACACTGAAGCTTTCTTT. As protein: CAISEYGLIEDTEAFF. V gene TRBV10-3 combines with J gene TRBJ1-1; D is ambiguous. In germline, CDR1 is ENHRY, CDR2 SYGVKD. Trimming took 1 base from V and 3 from J, leaving 15 bases between them. The CDR3 covers 16 residues.